Presented here are 8 T cell receptor beta chains from one specimen sequenced in a study of T cells in Graves' hyperthyroidism and ophthalmopathy. It was RNA transcripts that yielded the amplified TCR beta CDR3 regions. First-round RT-PCR targeting the TCR CDR3 was performed with the HTBI primer set. TCRdb re-called the multiplex PCR reads through MiXCR, storing one row per CDR3 protein. The sample contains under 350,000 distinct CDR3 sequences, about a sixth of which appear only once. The sequencing input was blood. The origin of the receptors is a woman aged 55-70 years with Graves' ophthalmopathy.

A few counts support this clonotype. V gene TRBV29-1 combines with J gene TRBJ2-5; 9 bases map to TRBD1. Losses at the gene ends were 6 bases for V and 5 bases for J; bases not matched to a gene: 16. Germline V lookup: CDR1 SQVTM, CDR2 ANQGSEA. The CDR3 length is 16 residues. The CDR3 nucleotides are TGCAGCGTCTCTCGGACAGGGGCTGGGTTATCGGAGACCCAGTACTTC. Protein sequence: CSVSRTGAGLSETQYF.

This clonotype has only a few counts. The genes are TRBV13 and TRBJ2-3; D is uncertain. V lost 4 bases and J 0 bases, leaving 8 bases between the germline ends. The CDR3 spans 14 residues. Germline CDR1 reads PRHDT; CDR2 reads FYEKMQ (reference sequence). CDR3 coding DNA: TGTGCCAGCAGCTCACCCGACAGCACAGATACGCAGTATTTT. Amino acids: CASSSPDSTDTQYF.

At least ten counts were recorded for this clonotype. The CDR3 reads CASSPNRGQGYTF. The DNA of the CDR3 is TGTGCCAGCAGTCCCAACCGGGGTCAAGGCTACACCTTC. The chain uses TRBV12-3 or TRBV12-4 and TRBJ1-2, with unresolved D. The length of the CDR3 is 13 residues. The V end was cut by 5 bases, the J end by 8 bases, with 15 bases between.

The chain is built from TRBV11-2 and TRBJ2-1, with D possibly being TRBD2 (7 bases). The germline V gene encodes CDR1 SGHAT and CDR2 FQNNGV. Trimming shortened V by 8 bases and J by 8 bases, and 10 bases separated the two germline ends. The CDR3 runs 11 residues. CDR3 residues: CASEGGHEQFF. CDR3 bases: TGTGCCAGCGAGGGGGGGCATGAGCAGTTCTTC.

The table lists this clonotype with a few counts. The V gene is TRBV6-1, the J gene TRBJ1-3, with D unclear. The germline V gene has CDR1 MNHNS and CDR2 SASEGT. Trimming left V 8 bases short and J 0 bases short, with 14 bases between. The CDR3 is made up of 15 amino acids. The CDR3 sequence is CASGRWRASGNTIYF. CDR3 in DNA: TGTGCCAGCGGAAGGTGGAGGGCCTCTGGAAACACCATATATTTT.

This clonotype has only one observation. The chain joins TRBV4-3 to TRBJ1-2, with TRBD1 matching 9 bases. The V and J ends lost 1 base and 7 bases, in that order; junction bases with no gene match: 7. Germline-derived CDR1 and CDR2 are LGHNA and YSLEER. This CDR3 has 15 residues. In nucleotides, the CDR3 is TGCGCCAGCAGCCAAGTCGGGACAGGGTTTGGTGGCTACACCTTC. It codes for CASSQVGTGFGGYTF.

The V call is TRBV4-1, the J call TRBJ1-5, with 11 bases fitting TRBD1. CDR1 and CDR2 (germline): MGHRA, YSYEKL. The J segment lost 6 bases and the V segment lost 4 bases, leaving 11 bases of the junction unmatched. The CDR3 covers 17 residues. The CDR3: CASSPARTGGAGQPQHF. CDR3 nucleotides: TGCGCCAGCAGCCCCGCCCGGACAGGGGGCGCGGGTCAGCCCCAGCATTTT.

This chain joins TRBV19 and TRBJ1-2; 7 bases fit TRBD1. CDR1 is LNHDA, CDR2 SQIVND, per germline (reference sequence). The ends lost 3 bases at V and 4 bases at J; junction bases unmatched: 5. The CDR3 is 14 amino acids. The CDR3 region has the DNA TGTGCCAGTAGTATCCGGGACAGCCCCTATGGCTACACCTTC. Encoded protein: CASSIRDSPYGYTF.